The 11 T cell receptor beta chains below were found in one sample sequenced in a study of CD8 T cells in ankylosing spondylitis. TCRdb reanalysed the 5' RACE reads using MiXCR and keeps one entry per CDR3 protein. The data show roughly 190,000 distinct CDR3 sequences, roughly 12% seen once. Sequencing was done on a sample of blood, either unsorted or a sorted T cell fraction (not recorded which). Every receptor here comes from a male donor with ankylosing spondylitis or in good health (not recorded which).

This clonotype was found a few times. The gene calls are TRBV29-1 and TRBJ2-7; D not resolved. Germline CDR1 and CDR2: SQVTM and ANQGSEA. Trimming left V 0 bases short and J 2 bases short, with 11 bases between. The CDR3 covers 14 residues. The CDR3 is CSVEEGDGTYEQYF. DNA for the CDR3: TGCAGCGTTGAAGAAGGAGACGGTACCTACGAGCAGTACTTC.

This clonotype has only a few counts. V is TRBV12-5 and J is TRBJ2-7, with 7 bases that match TRBD1. J lost 1 base, V lost 5 bases, and 2 bases had no gene match. The germline gives CDR1 LGHNT, CDR2 FRNRAP. This CDR3 has 13 residues. CDR3 region: CASGMTGSYEQYF. CDR3 nucleotides: TGTGCTAGTGGTATGACAGGGTCCTACGAGCAGTACTTC.

The chain uses TRBV4-1 and TRBJ2-7; TRBD1 is a possible D gene (5 bases). The CDR3 totals 13 residues. V was clipped by 4 bases and J by 2 bases, with 9 bases between them. CDR1 is MGHRA and CDR2 is YSYEKL in the germline V gene. CDR3 amino acids: CASSPRQTYEQYF. The CDR3 bases are TGCGCCAGCAGCCCCAGACAGACCTACGAGCAGTACTTC.

The rearrangement links TRBV5-1 to TRBJ2-1; 12 bases agree with TRBD2. Trimming took 6 bases from V and 8 from J; bases not matched to a gene: 6. The CDR3 consists of 14 residues. Germline V gene sequence: CDR1 SGHRS, CDR2 YFSETQ. CDR3 sequence reads: CASKRLAGADEQFF. The DNA of the CDR3 is TGCGCCAGCAAACGACTAGCGGGGGCCGATGAGCAGTTCTTC.

The chain is built from TRBV5-1 and TRBJ1-2, with D perhaps TRBD1 (5 bases). The CDR3 totals 13 residues. V shed 1 base and J shed 6 bases, with 10 bases lying between them. CDR1 is SGHRS, CDR2 YFSETQ, per germline. The CDR3 protein is CASSLLREDGYTF. In DNA form, the CDR3 reads TGCGCCAGCAGCTTGCTCAGGGAGGATGGCTACACCTTC.

The chain uses TRBV29-1 and TRBJ2-7; D gene unclear. Between the trimmed V and J ends, which lost 4 bases and 3 bases, there was a span of 13 bases. Germline CDR1 SQVTM, CDR2 ANQGSEA. The CDR3 extends over 13 amino acids. This CDR3 reads CSVVWSQDYEQYF. The CDR3 nucleotides read TGCAGCGTTGTATGGAGTCAGGACTACGAGCAGTACTTC.

V and J are TRBV3-1 and TRBJ1-1, with a weak D call TRBD1 (5 bases). The V end lost 0 bases, the J end lost 4 bases, and 18 bases lay between the germline ends. CDR1 and CDR2 from the germline V gene are LGHDT and YNNKEL (reference sequence). CDR3 length: 17 residues. CDR3 region: CASSQDFMGDRSTEAFF. As DNA, the CDR3 is TGTGCCAGCAGCCAAGATTTTATGGGGGATAGGAGCACTGAAGCTTTCTTT.

The chain combines TRBV5-1 with TRBJ2-4, with TRBD1 matching over 8 bases. This CDR3 is 14 amino acids long. J was trimmed by 8 bases and V by 3 bases; bases with no gene match: 7. CDR1 is SGHRS, CDR2 YFSETQ, per germline. As DNA, the CDR3 is TGCGCCAGCAGCTCGCGACAGGGGCTCGACATTCAGTACTTC. It codes for CASSSRQGLDIQYF.

The V and J genes are TRBV5-1 and TRBJ1-2; D uncertain. Germline values: CDR1 SGHRS, CDR2 YFSETQ. Trimming removed 0 bases at V and 4 bases at J, with 10 bases between. This CDR3 region has 14 residues. CDR3 DNA sequence: TGCGCCAGCAGCTTGGAGGGCGCGAGCTATGGCTACACCTTC. Translating gives CASSLEGASYGYTF. The variable domain in full, with the rest retrieved from reference TRBV5-1 and TRBJ1-2, is KAGVTQTPRYLIKTRGQQVTLSCSPISGHRSVSWYQQTPGQGLQFLFEYFSETQRNKGNFPGRFSGRQFSNSRSEMNVSTLELGDSALYLCASSLEGASYGYTFGSGTRLTVV.

This clonotype has more than one count but fewer than ten. The CDR3 DNA sequence: TGTGCCAGCAGTTTTCCCCACATGGCCCAGTACTTC. It translates to CASSFPHMAQYF. This chain links TRBV12-3 or TRBV12-4 with TRBJ2-5; unclear D gene. The germline V and J ends were trimmed by 3 bases and 9 bases, with 11 bases remaining between them. The CDR3 spans 12 residues.

This clonotype showed up many times. This sequence joins TRBV5-1 and TRBJ1-1, with TRBD1 matching 8 bases. This CDR3 region has 14 residues. Per the germline V gene, CDR1 is SGHRS and CDR2 is YFSETQ. Trimming cost V 2 bases and J 4 bases; bases outside gene matches: 4. DNA of the CDR3: TGCGCCAGCAGCTTCGGACAGGGTGGCACTGAAGCTTTCTTT. This translates into CASSFGQGGTEAFF.